The next 2 T cell receptor beta chains were all read from a single sample in a study of blood T cell repertoires in COVID-19. TCRdb's copy holds only in-frame clones and misses some; the assay was immunoSEQ multiplex PCR. The table records about 170,000 clones, more than 70% of them present only once. The sequenced sample consisted of peripheral blood. The receptor set was obtained from a woman aged 80 or over with active or convalescent COVID-19.

The chain uses TRBV5-1 and TRBJ2-3, with D possibly TRBD1 on 6 matching bases. Trimming removed 0 bases from V and 0 bases from J, with 8 bases in between. Germline V gives CDR1 SGHRS, CDR2 YFSETQ. The CDR3 has 15 amino acids. The CDR3 DNA follows: TGCGCCAGCAGCTTGGCTGGGACAAGCACAGATACGCAGTATTTT. Encoded protein: CASSLAGTSTDTQYF.

The J gene is TRBJ2-1, the V gene TRBV9; 9 nucleotides align to TRBD2. J lost 1 base, V lost 4 bases, and 6 bases had no gene match. This CDR3 has 16 residues. Germline assignment: CDR1 SGDLS and CDR2 YYNGEE. The CDR3 coding sequence is TGTGCCAGCAGCCCTCATAGCGGGAGTTCCTACAATGAGCAGTTCTTC. As protein: CASSPHSGSSYNEQFF.